Below, 9 T cell receptor beta chains from the same sample are listed, as sequenced in a study of cytomegalovirus exposure and HLA in healthy donors. The primer mix had 60 Vbeta and 13 Jbeta primers. Generated by immunoSEQ multiplex PCR, the TCRdb table keeps only in-frame clones and is missing some. Found here are 160,000 or so clones, roughly four fifths of them singletons; the top ten hold around 2.5%. The sequenced sample was PBMCs. These receptors all come from a female donor in good health and CMV-seronegative.

In this sample, this clone turned up a few times. The chain carries TRBV7-2 and TRBJ1-3; 7 nucleotides align to TRBD1. The germline gives CDR1 SGHTA, CDR2 FQGNSA. CDR3 length: 17 residues. V gave up 3 bases and J gave up 0 bases; unmatched junction bases: 8. CDR3 nucleotide sequence: TGTGCCAGCAGCTTGGGGGGACAGCCCAGCTCTGGAAACACCATATATTTT. Protein: CASSLGGQPSSGNTIYF.

This chain uses TRBV25-1 with TRBJ2-7, with TRBD1 matching over 7 bases. This CDR3 contains 15 residues. With 1 base clipped from V and 0 bases from J, the junction kept 3 bases outside the gene matches. Germline values: CDR1 MGHDK, CDR2 SYGVNS. The CDR3 sequence: CASSESGQTSYEQYF. The CDR3 DNA sequence: TGTGCCAGCAGTGAATCGGGACAGACCTCCTACGAGCAGTACTTC.

J is TRBJ2-3 and V is TRBV29-1; D is possibly TRBD1 (6 bases). The ends were cut back, 5 bases at V and 6 bases at J, with 15 bases in the middle. The CDR3 totals 13 residues. Germline V gene data show CDR1 as SQVTM and CDR2 as ANQGSEA. CDR3 sequence (DNA): TGCAGCGTTCAAGGGAGACAGGCTGATACGCAGTATTTT. As protein: CSVQGRQADTQYF.

V usage is TRBV7-9 and J usage is TRBJ2-5, with D possibly being TRBD1 (6 bases). CDR1 SEHNR and CDR2 FQNEAQ come from the germline V gene (reference sequence). The CDR3 has 13 amino acids. Trimming removed 6 bases at V and 4 bases at J, with 12 bases between. DNA of the CDR3: TGTGCCAGCAGACCCCCCAGGGGAGAGACCCAGTACTTC. This codes for CASRPPRGETQYF.

This rearrangement joins TRBV7-9 to TRBJ1-5; D possibly corresponds to TRBD1 (6 bases). The germline V gene has CDR1 SEHNR and CDR2 FQNEAQ (reference sequence). This CDR3 has 15 residues. V was cut by 1 base and J by 3 bases, with 10 bases left in between. As DNA, the CDR3 is TGTGCCAGCAGCTTAGACGGGGGGCTCAATCAGCCCCAGCATTTT. The encoded protein is CASSLDGGLNQPQHF.

The chain employs TRBV30 and TRBJ2-7; 8 nucleotides agree with TRBD1. Germline CDR1 is GTSNPN and CDR2 is SVGIG (reference sequence). The CDR3 has 13 amino acids. Trimming cost V 3 bases and J 6 bases; bases outside gene matches: 7. The CDR3 DNA follows: TGTGCCTGGAGACGACAGGGGAATGCCGAGCAGTACTTC. Its protein product is CAWRRQGNAEQYF.

This clone was recorded a few times. The chain uses TRBV28 and TRBJ2-1, with D hard to call. Trimming pared 2 bases from V and 3 bases from J, leaving 5 bases between. Germline V CDR1 and CDR2: MDHEN, SYDVKM. CDR3 length: 13 residues. This CDR3 is CASSLPHYNEQFF. The DNA for the CDR3 is TGTGCCAGCAGTTTACCCCACTACAATGAGCAGTTCTTC.

The chain employs TRBV30 and TRBJ1-1; maybe TRBD1 (6 bases). Between the trimmed V and J ends, which lost 1 base and 0 bases, there was a span of 12 bases. CDR1 is GTSNPN, CDR2 SVGIG, per germline (reference sequence). This CDR3 has 15 residues. The CDR3 DNA follows: TGTGCCTGGAGTGGGCAAGGGGGGGTGAACACTGAAGCTTTCTTT. This sequence encodes CAWSGQGGVNTEAFF. The entire variable domain, with the rest obtained from reference TRBV30 and TRBJ1-1, is as follows: SQTIHQWPATLVQPVGSPLSLECTVEGTSNPNLYWYRQAAGRGLQLLFYSVGIGQISSEVPQNLSASRPQDRQFILSSKKLLLSDSGFYLCAWSGQGGVNTEAFFGQGTRLTVV.

With regard to this clone: Other nucleotide sequences in the sample specify the same CDR3. V and J are TRBV13 and TRBJ1-6, with D unclear. The CDR3 contains 15 residues. Trimming removed 9 bases at V and 8 bases at J, with 20 bases between. Germline CDR1 and CDR2: PRHDT and FYEKMQ (reference sequence). Written as DNA, the CDR3 is TGTGCCAGTAGCCCCGCCCCGGGTACGGATTCACCCCTCCACTTT. This gives the protein CASSPAPGTDSPLHF.